This TCR beta chain was sequenced for a study of blood T cell repertoires in COVID-19. The protocol was immunoSEQ multiplex PCR, while the TCRdb copy is restricted to in-frame clones and leaves out a portion. The repertoire includes some 300,000 clones, roughly 89% of them detected once, and more than 0.85% sits in the top ten. The CDR3 is made up of 13 amino acids. The V end lost 4 bases, the J end lost 2 bases, and 9 bases lay between the germline ends. Germline-derived CDR1 and CDR2 are SGDLS and YYNGEE. The sample was peripheral blood. This TCR was recovered from a middle-aged woman with COVID-19, enrolled during active disease. This sequence joins TRBV9 and TRBJ1-2, with D perhaps matching TRBD1 (6 bases). The CDR3 reads CASSLDRNYGYTF. CDR3 nucleotides: TGTGCCAGCAGCTTAGACAGGAACTATGGCTACACCTTC. Drawing the rest from reference TRBV9 and TRBJ1-2, the complete variable domain is DSGVTQTPKHLITATGQRVTLRCSPRSGDLSVYWYQQSLDQGLQFLIQYYNGEERAKGNILERFSAQQFPDLHSELNLSSLELGDSALYFCASSLDRNYGYTFGSGTRLTVV.